The entry below gives a single T cell receptor (beta chain) sequence along with its context. There is no known antigen for this receptor. Per-nucleotide qualities are absent, and no much larger clonotype sits a single base away. These data are taken from a study of control samples from healthy donors and cancer patients (TCRdb year 2020). The CDR3 spans 16 residues, from the cysteine through the phenylalanine. Kept here is only the CDR3 DNA, which spans 48 bases and is read in frame from base 1. Based on the germline V gene (reference sequence), the CDR1 and CDR2 sequences are LNHNV and YYDKDF. A distance of 14 bases separates the germline ends of V and J, which lose 0 bases and 3 bases respectively. The library was made by the immunoSEQ multiplex PCR assay. In its TCRdb copy, this immuneACCESS table keeps in-frame sequences only and misses some clones. Where compared with another copy, unresolved V genes explain less than half of these, and the others have no known cause. This sample lists some 120,000 clones; 85% to 90% were detected once. The top ten constitute 0.95% to 1.3% of the sample.

Recombination connected TRBV15 to TRBJ1-2, with no confidently assigned D gene. The sequenced material came from PBMCs. The TCR sequence derives from a woman in her forties or fifties with colorectal cancer. Here is the DNA: TGTGCCACCAGCAGAGATGGTTCAGCCCGGGACTATGGCTACACCTTC. Translated, it reads CATSRDGSARDYGYTF. The reference TRBV15 and TRBJ1-2 proteins fill in what lies around the CDR3, so the full variable domain reads DAMVIQNPRYQVTQFGKPVTLSCSQTLNHNVMYWYQQKSSQAPKLLFHYYDKDFNNEADTPDNFQSRRPNTSFCFLDIRSPGLGDTAMYLCATSRDGSARDYGYTFGSGTRLTVV.